This T cell receptor (beta chain) was identified in a study of blood T cell repertoires in COVID-19. Study summary: Sample material is recorded as cDNA or gDNA derived from T cells, B-cell-depleted T cells, or PBMCs.

As processed by the authors: Amplification of reference gene primers was used by the study to estimate nucleated cell counts. Clones were read by immunoSEQ multiplex PCR, and TCRdb kept only the in-frame ones, dropping some. The V and J calls and the clone size are those of that table, but D and trimming were determined from the DNA. Found here are approximately 150,000 clones, 65% to 85% of them singletons; the top ten hold around 8.7%. Per germline, CDR1 SGHRS and CDR2 YFSETQ. The CDR3 covers 16 residues. V lost 4 bases and J lost 1; bases outside the gene matches: 7. The chain carries TRBV5-1 and TRBJ2-7; the match to TRBD2 covers 11 bases. The source is a man over 45 with active or convalescent COVID-19. Material: peripheral blood. Here the CDR3 DNA reads TGCGCCAGCAGCACGGGACTAGCGGAATCTTCCTACGAGCAGTACTTC. This encodes CASSTGLAESSYEQYF.